This TCR beta chain is from a study of blood T cell repertoires in COVID-19. TCRdb's copy holds only in-frame clones and misses some; the assay was immunoSEQ multiplex PCR. Of 400,000 to 550,000 clones listed, approximately 90% are singletons. The CDR3 loop spans 12 amino acids. V gave up 11 bases and J gave up 5 bases, with 15 bases separating them. Material: peripheral blood. The V and J genes are TRBV6-7 and TRBJ1-2, with a possible D match to TRBD1 (6 bases). TRBV6-7 has ORF status, its function being uncertain. The sequence was obtained from a woman aged 25 to 39 with acute or convalescent COVID-19. The CDR3, as DNA: TGTGCCGCCCCTGGGGGCGATTATGGCTACACCTTC. Protein product: CAAPGGDYGYTF.